The 7 T cell receptor beta chains below come from one sample, sequenced in a study of shared clonotypes between healthy human individuals. The repertoire was sequenced with immunoSEQ multiplex PCR; TCRdb's copy has only in-frame clones and lacks some. The sample has about 560,000 clones; around 78% are singletons. The specimen sequenced was PBMCs. The receptors were gathered from a woman aged 40 to 49 in good health. Some clones in this sample may be carry-over from other donors' samples.

The rearrangement joins TRBV19 to TRBJ2-2; a possible D gene is TRBD2 (5 bases). The V end was cut by 6 bases, the J end by 4 bases, with 12 bases between. Germline V gene lookup returns CDR1 LNHDA and CDR2 SQIVND (reference sequence). CDR3 length equals 14 residues. The CDR3 nucleotides are TGTGCCAGTAGGGCAACTAGGCCCACCGGGGAGCTGTTTTTT. This gives the protein CASRATRPTGELFF.

This chain links TRBV29-1 with TRBJ2-5, with D hard to call. This CDR3 comprises 12 residues. The V end was cut by 7 bases, the J end by 0 bases, with 9 bases between. The V gene's germline CDR1 is SQVTM and CDR2 ANQGSEA. The CDR3, as DNA: TGCAGCGCGAGCACTAACCAAGAGACCCAGTACTTC. Its translation: CSASTNQETQYF.

This chain connects TRBV6-7 to TRBJ2-7; 9 positions agree with TRBD1. TRBV6-7 is sorted into the ORF group, with uncertain function. Losses at the gene ends were 5 bases for V and 2 bases for J; bases not matched to a gene: 4. The CDR3 covers 14 residues. The CDR3 DNA reads TGTGCCAGCAGTCACCGGGACAGGGCCTACGAGCAGTACTTC. This codes for CASSHRDRAYEQYF.

The chain couples TRBV7-9 to TRBJ2-1; TRBD1 or TRBD2 may be the D gene (5 bases each). Trimming pared 1 base from V and 4 bases from J, leaving 11 bases between. The length of the CDR3 is 15 residues. In germline, CDR1 is SEHNR, CDR2 FQNEAQ (reference sequence). CDR3 sequence: CASSLVGTRYNEQFF. In DNA form, the CDR3 reads TGTGCCAGCAGCTTAGTTGGGACCAGATACAATGAGCAGTTCTTC.

J is TRBJ1-1 and V is TRBV30; D not certain. V was trimmed by 2 bases and J by 0 bases, leaving 10 bases between them. The germline V gene encodes CDR1 GTSNPN and CDR2 SVGIG (reference sequence). The CDR3 contains 14 residues. The DNA for the CDR3 is TGTGCCTGGAGTCCGACAATCTTGAACACTGAAGCTTTCTTT. Its protein product is CAWSPTILNTEAFF. Full variable domain (outside the CDR3, taken from reference TRBV30 and TRBJ1-1): SQTIHQWPATLVQPVGSPLSLECTVEGTSNPNLYWYRQAAGRGLQLLFYSVGIGQISSEVPQNLSASRPQDRQFILSSKKLLLSDSGFYLCAWSPTILNTEAFFGQGTRLTVV.

CDR3 sequence reads: CAWSALLRDHGYTF. As DNA, the CDR3 is TGTGCCTGGAGTGCCCTACTCAGGGACCATGGCTACACCTTC. V usage is TRBV30 and J usage is TRBJ1-2, with D possibly being TRBD1 (5 bases). Germline lookup yields CDR1 GTSNPN and CDR2 SVGIG (reference sequence). V was shortened by 1 base and J by 6 bases, with 15 bases between the two germline ends. The CDR3 totals 14 residues.

This chain uses TRBV28 with TRBJ2-2; no clear D gene. This CDR3 comprises 14 residues. V shed 8 bases and J shed 3 bases, with 13 bases lying between them. Germline CDR1 reads MDHEN; CDR2 reads SYDVKM. CDR3 bases: TGTGCCAGCTCCCCCCCTTTGGACACCGGGGAGCTGTTTTTT. The encoded protein is CASSPPLDTGELFF.